The 25 T cell receptor beta chains below were found in one sample sequenced in a study of metastatic and nonmetastatic thyroid tumors. TCRdb re-called the PCR reads with MiXCR. The table shows more than 70,000 clones, with around 9.2% occurring only once. No treatment of any kind had been given to any patient before thyroid surgery. What was sequenced was blood. The receptors were sampled from a female donor with papillary thyroid cancer or a benign thyroid nodule (not recorded which). Some clones in this sample may be carry-over from other donors' samples.

This clone was observed at least ten times. The chain combines TRBV4-1 with TRBJ1-4, with 7 bases that match TRBD1. With 2 bases clipped from V and 7 bases from J, the junction kept 10 bases outside the gene matches. CDR3 size: 16 residues. In germline, CDR1 is MGHRA, CDR2 YSYEKL. CDR3 DNA: TGCGCCAGCAGCCAACCCTTACAGGGGACCCGTGAAAAACTGTTTTTT. Translated, it gives CASSQPLQGTREKLFF.

Concerning this clone: A much more abundant neighbour one base away suggests this may be a read error. Other nucleotide sequences from this sample produce the same CDR3. The chain employs TRBV7-6 and TRBJ2-1; D is possibly TRBD1 (5 bases). Looked up from germline, CDR1 is SGHVS and CDR2 is FNYEAQ. CDR3 size: 15 residues. This CDR3 reads CASSLADWTYNEQFF. The CDR3 DNA follows: TGTGCCAGCAGCTTAGCAGATTGGACATACAACGAGCAGTTCTTC.

This clone was picked up many times. The chain uses TRBV5-1 and TRBJ1-6; D gene unclear. CDR3 length equals 17 residues. The ends were cut back, 0 bases at V and 2 bases at J, with 12 bases in the middle. In germline, CDR1 is SGHRS, CDR2 YFSETQ. CDR3 protein: CASSLVPDRPYNSPLHF. CDR3 bases: TGCGCCAGCAGCTTGGTTCCCGACCGACCCTATAATTCACCCCTCCACTTT.

This clone was observed many times. The genes are TRBV20-1 and TRBJ2-7; D might be TRBD1 (5 bases). Germline assignment: CDR1 DFQATT and CDR2 SNEGSKA (reference sequence). CDR3 length: 12 amino acids. The ends were cut back, 3 bases at V and 4 bases at J, with 10 bases in the middle. In DNA form, the CDR3 reads TGCAGTGCTAGTCCTAGGGGTTACGAGCAGTACTTC. Protein product: CSASPRGYEQYF.

This clone was seen more than once but under ten times. A read error may explain this, as a much larger clone is one base away. The gene calls are TRBV25-1 and TRBJ1-1; D remains unclear. The length of the CDR3 is 13 residues. The germline CDR1 and CDR2 sequences are MGHDK and SYGVNS. Written as DNA, the CDR3 is TGTGCCTGCAGTGAGTCTTCTAACACTGAAGCTTTCTTT. Translation: CACSESSNTEAFF.

This clone was seen repeatedly, ten times or more. The J gene is TRBJ2-3, the V gene TRBV11-2; D remains unclear. V dropped 0 bases and J dropped 6 bases, with 16 bases sitting between them. The CDR3 has 16 residues. Germline loops: CDR1 SGHAT, CDR2 FQNNGV. The CDR3 bases are TGTGCCAGCAGCTTAGACCCCTACCTCGGTGTTGATACGCAGTATTTT. This gives the protein CASSLDPYLGVDTQYF.

The chain is built from TRBV6-1 and TRBJ2-7; 12 nucleotides align to TRBD2. The CDR3 consists of 15 residues. J gave up 2 bases and V 9 bases, and 8 bases lay outside the gene matches. Germline loops: CDR1 MNHNS, CDR2 SASEGT. In nucleotides, the CDR3 is TGTGCCAGTTCCGGGACTAGCGGGCGGACCTACGAGCAGTACTTC. Translated: CASSGTSGRTYEQYF.

The chain uses TRBV5-1 and TRBJ1-4; 9 nucleotides agree with TRBD1. V shed 4 bases, J shed 5 bases, and the junction held 6 bases outside the gene matches. Germline assignment: CDR1 SGHRS and CDR2 YFSETQ. The length of the CDR3 is 15 residues. The CDR3 reads CASSVQGALNEKLFF. CDR3 sequence (DNA): TGCGCCAGCAGCGTACAGGGGGCGTTGAATGAAAAACTGTTTTTT.

This clone was observed many times. This chain joins TRBV6-5 and TRBJ2-7; D gene ambiguous. The CDR3 has 15 residues. Looked up from germline, CDR1 is MNHEY and CDR2 is SVGAGI. V lost 2 bases to trimming and J lost 6 bases, with 17 bases between them. This CDR3 is CASSYARLGRAEQYF. For the CDR3, the DNA is TGTGCCAGCAGTTACGCGCGGCTGGGAAGAGCCGAGCAGTACTTC.

This clone has ten or more counts. This chain uses TRBV2 with TRBJ2-3, with a weak D call TRBD2 (5 bases). The germline V gene encodes CDR1 SNHLY and CDR2 FYNNEI. The CDR3 runs to 14 residues. Trimming stripped 2 bases from V and 3 bases from J, with 9 bases between. DNA of the CDR3: TGTGCCAGCAGTGAACGGAAGCGGACAGATACGCAGTATTTT. Translated, it gives CASSERKRTDTQYF.

This clone has a count of ten or more. The sample contains more than one DNA sequence encoding this CDR3. The chain employs TRBV4-2 and TRBJ1-5; 11 bases are shared with TRBD1. Trimming removed 3 bases from V and 7 bases from J; junction bases left unmatched: 5. The CDR3 consists of 15 residues. Germline V gene sequence: CDR1 LGHNA, CDR2 YNFKEQ. The CDR3 DNA sequence: TGTGCCAGCAGCCAGGATGGACAGGGGGCCCAGCCCCAGCATTTT. It translates to CASSQDGQGAQPQHF.

About this clone itself: The junction and the germline gene differ at one end; a read error may be behind it. The V and J genes are TRBV5-1 and TRBJ2-5, with unresolved D. This CDR3 is 16 amino acids long. Germline CDR1 is SGHRS and CDR2 is YFSETQ. The CDR3 coding sequence is TGCGCCAGCAGCTTGTTGGCTAGAGCCCGCCCAGAGACGCAGTACTTC. This translates into CASSLLARARPETQYF.

This clone was counted many times. V and J are TRBV27 and TRBJ1-3; TRBD1 is a possible D gene (5 bases). The germline V gene encodes CDR1 MNHEY and CDR2 SMNVEV (reference sequence). Trimming cost V 5 bases and J 0 bases, with 14 bases left between them. The CDR3 length is 16 residues. DNA of the CDR3: TGTGCCAGCAGTCCTACACAGGCAAGCTCTGGAAACACCATATATTTT. It codes for CASSPTQASSGNTIYF.

This clone was counted ten times or more. The gene calls are TRBV3-1 and TRBJ2-3; 8 bases line up with TRBD2. The CDR3 covers 13 residues. Germline trimming cut 5 bases from V and 9 bases from J; bases unmatched to any gene: 7. Germline CDR1 is LGHDT and CDR2 is YNNKEL (reference sequence). In nucleotides, the CDR3 is TGTGCCAGCAGCGTTAGCGGGGTAGGGACGCAGTATTTT. This sequence encodes CASSVSGVGTQYF.

This clone came up many times. The chain combines TRBV12-3 or TRBV12-4 with TRBJ2-7; 9 bases are a match to TRBD1. The CDR3 covers 15 residues. J gave up 5 bases and V 6 bases, and 11 bases lay outside the gene matches. The CDR3 nucleotides read TGTGCCAGCAGGCGTTCCGGGACAGGGATCAACGAGCAGTACTTC. This sequence encodes CASRRSGTGINEQYF.

As regards this clone: A single base separates this from a much larger clone, so it may be a read error. J is TRBJ2-7 and V is TRBV29-1; a possible D gene is TRBD1 (6 bases). The CDR3 consists of 15 residues. Per germline, CDR1 SQVTM and CDR2 ANQGSEA. The V end lost 5 bases, the J end lost 4 bases, and 21 bases lay between the germline ends. CDR3 nucleotide sequence: TGCAGCGTTTGGGCCGACAGGTTGATTTCGTACGAGCAGTACTTC. Translated: CSVWADRLISYEQYF.

This clone appeared many times. The chain combines TRBV3-1 with TRBJ1-2; the match to TRBD1 covers 8 bases. The germline gives CDR1 LGHDT, CDR2 YNNKEL (reference sequence). CDR3 length: 15 residues. V dropped 1 base and J dropped 2; count of bases not matched to a gene: 3. The CDR3 sequence: CASSQGAGGNYGYTF. CDR3 DNA sequence: TGTGCCAGCAGCCAAGGGGCAGGGGGCAACTATGGCTACACCTTC.

This clone occurred many times. The CDR3 loop is CASRKGEGPTSTDTQYF. For the CDR3, the DNA is TGCGCCAGCAGGAAGGGGGAGGGACCGACTAGCACAGATACGCAGTATTTT. This chain joins TRBV5-1 and TRBJ2-3; D is perhaps TRBD2 (7 bases). This CDR3 region has 17 residues. Germline assignment: CDR1 SGHRS and CDR2 YFSETQ. V lost 5 bases to trimming and J lost 0 bases, with 19 bases between them.

The chain is built from TRBV3-1 and TRBJ1-1; D is uncertain. V dropped 3 bases and J dropped 7 bases, with 15 bases sitting between them. The CDR3 runs 14 residues. From germline, CDR1 is LGHDT and CDR2 YNNKEL (reference sequence). The CDR3 reads CASSHSTESNEAFF. In DNA form, the CDR3 reads TGTGCCAGCAGCCACTCAACAGAGAGCAATGAAGCTTTCTTT.

Only a few counts were recorded for this clone. The chain employs TRBV30 and TRBJ1-6; 8 positions match TRBD1. Trimming at V came to 2 bases and at J to 13 bases, leaving 13 bases not matched to a gene. This CDR3 has 15 amino acids. Germline V lookup: CDR1 GTSNPN, CDR2 SVGIG (reference sequence). CDR3 sequence: CAWSFRDRYTSPLHF. DNA for the CDR3: TGTGCCTGGAGTTTCCGGGACAGGTACACATCCCCCCTCCACTTT.

The chain is built from TRBV2 and TRBJ1-1, with a tentative D call TRBD1 (6 bases). Trimming took 6 bases from V and 1 from J, leaving 21 bases between them. This CDR3 is built from 17 residues. In germline, CDR1 is SNHLY, CDR2 FYNNEI. The DNA for the CDR3 is TGTGCCAGCAGCAACCGGGACGGAGGGGGGGCGAACACTGAAGCTTTCTTT. This encodes CASSNRDGGGANTEAFF. The complete variable domain, with remaining parts taken from reference TRBV2 and TRBJ1-1, reads EPEVTQTPSHQVTQMGQEVILRCVPISNHLYFYWYRQILGQKVEFLVSFYNNEISEKSEIFDDQFSVERPDGSNFTLKIRSTKLEDSAMYFCASSNRDGGGANTEAFFGQGTRLTVV.

J is TRBJ1-6 and V is TRBV6-6, with TRBD1 matching 9 bases. V shed 1 base, J shed 8 bases, and the junction held 3 bases outside the gene matches. The germline V gene encodes CDR1 MNHNY and CDR2 SVGAGI (reference sequence). The CDR3 has 15 amino acids. DNA for the CDR3: TGTGCCAGCAGTTACTTCCGACAGGGGGATTCACCCCTCCACTTT. Translating gives CASSYFRQGDSPLHF.

This clone was recorded once. The genes are TRBV14 and TRBJ2-1; 10 positions match TRBD2. The CDR3 has 15 residues. The germline V gene has CDR1 SGHDN and CDR2 FVKESK. With 3 bases clipped from V and 8 bases from J, the junction kept 7 bases outside the gene matches. The CDR3 DNA sequence: TGTGCCAGCAGCCATGACAGCGGGGGGGTCGATGAGCAGTTCTTC. Protein: CASSHDSGGVDEQFF.

This clone was recorded at least ten times. This CDR3 reads CSARVLAGNEQFF. CDR3 in DNA: TGCAGTGCTAGAGTTTTAGCGGGCAATGAGCAGTTCTTC. The V gene is TRBV20-1, the J gene TRBJ2-1; 7 bases line up with TRBD2. This CDR3 has 13 amino acids. V was pared by 1 base and J by 6 bases, with 3 bases of the junction left unmatched. Germline assignment: CDR1 DFQATT and CDR2 SNEGSKA (reference sequence).

CDR3 protein: CASRRGDTEAFF. Written as DNA, the CDR3 is TGTGCCAGCAGAAGGGGGGACACTGAAGCTTTCTTT. V gene TRBV25-1 combines with J gene TRBJ1-1; a weak D match, TRBD1 (6 bases). This CDR3 region has 12 residues. The V gene lost 6 bases and the J gene lost 3 bases, with 8 bases spanning the gap. Germline V gene lookup returns CDR1 MGHDK and CDR2 SYGVNS.